This T cell receptor (beta chain) is from a study of OX40 agonist ivuxolimab in advanced cancers. Trimming shortened V by 4 bases and J by 1 base, and 12 bases separated the two germline ends. This CDR3 contains 14 residues. Germline CDR1 SGHDT, CDR2 YYEEEE. The protocol was immunoSEQ multiplex PCR, while the TCRdb copy is restricted to in-frame clones and leaves out a portion. The table lists 65,000 to 80,000 clones, more than 70% of them singletons, with 8.2% in the top ten. The chain combines TRBV5-6 with TRBJ2-7; D is possibly TRBD1 (8 bases). This sample comprised CD4+ or CD8+ T cells sorted from blood, obtained in a trial of the OX40 agonist ivuxolimab. The sequence was collected from an adult with an advanced solid tumor such as melanoma, head and neck, liver or kidney cancer. CDR3 protein: CASSSGTGSYEQYV. The DNA for the CDR3 is TGTGCCAGCAGCAGCGGGACAGGTTCCTACGAGCAGTACGTC.